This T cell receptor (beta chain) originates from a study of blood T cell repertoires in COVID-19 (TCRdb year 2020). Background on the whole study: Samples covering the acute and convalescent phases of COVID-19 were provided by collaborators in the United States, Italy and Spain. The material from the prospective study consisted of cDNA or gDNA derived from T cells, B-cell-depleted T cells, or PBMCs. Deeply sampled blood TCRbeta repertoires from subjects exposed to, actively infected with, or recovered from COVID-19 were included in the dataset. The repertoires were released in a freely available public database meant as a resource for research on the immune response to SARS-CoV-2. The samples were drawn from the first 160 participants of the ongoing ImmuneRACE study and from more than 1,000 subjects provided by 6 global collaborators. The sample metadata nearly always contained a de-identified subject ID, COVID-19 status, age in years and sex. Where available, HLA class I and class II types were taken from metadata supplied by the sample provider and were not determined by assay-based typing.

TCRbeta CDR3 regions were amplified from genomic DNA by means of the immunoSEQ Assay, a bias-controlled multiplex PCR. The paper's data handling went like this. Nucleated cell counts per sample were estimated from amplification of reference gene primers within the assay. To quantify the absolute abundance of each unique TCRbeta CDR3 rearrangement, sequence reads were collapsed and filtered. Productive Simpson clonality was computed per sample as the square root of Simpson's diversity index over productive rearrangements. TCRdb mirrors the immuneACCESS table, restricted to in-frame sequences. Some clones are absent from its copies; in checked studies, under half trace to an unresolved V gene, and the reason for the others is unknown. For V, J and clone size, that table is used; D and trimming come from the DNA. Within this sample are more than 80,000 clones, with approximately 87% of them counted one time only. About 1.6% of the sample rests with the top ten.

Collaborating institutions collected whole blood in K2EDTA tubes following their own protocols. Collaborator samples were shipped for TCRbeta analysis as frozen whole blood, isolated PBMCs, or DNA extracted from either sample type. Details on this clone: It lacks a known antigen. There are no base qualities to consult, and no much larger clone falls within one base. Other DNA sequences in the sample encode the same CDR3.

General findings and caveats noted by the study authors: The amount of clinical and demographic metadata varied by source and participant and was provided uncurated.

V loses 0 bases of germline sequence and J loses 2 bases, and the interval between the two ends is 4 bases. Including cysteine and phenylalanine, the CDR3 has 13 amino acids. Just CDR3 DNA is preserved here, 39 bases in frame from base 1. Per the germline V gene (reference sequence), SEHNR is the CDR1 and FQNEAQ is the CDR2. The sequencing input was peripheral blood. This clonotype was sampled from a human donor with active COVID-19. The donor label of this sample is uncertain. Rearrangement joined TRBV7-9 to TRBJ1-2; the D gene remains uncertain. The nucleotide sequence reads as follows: TGTGCCAGCAGCTTAGCACGGAACTATGGCTACACCTTC. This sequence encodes CASSLARNYGYTF.